Following are 3 T cell receptor beta chains from one sample sequenced in a study of identical twins. Via MiXCR, TCRdb re-called the 5' RACE reads, giving one row per CDR3 protein. The sample holds 750,000 to 950,000 distinct CDR3 sequences, more than 9% seen once. These same records also appear under a second study, on yellow fever vaccine responses in identical twins.

The sample comprised PBMCs. The origin of the receptors is a woman aged 18-29 years in good health.

This clonotype occurred a few times. The chain carries TRBV27 and TRBJ2-1, with a weak D call TRBD2 (5 bases). The CDR3 sequence is 14 residues long. In germline, CDR1 is MNHEY, CDR2 SMNVEV (reference sequence). V was shortened by 3 bases and J by 5 bases, with 11 bases between the two germline ends. The CDR3 loop reads CASSLSGEHNEQFF. For the CDR3, the DNA is TGTGCCAGCAGTTTGAGCGGTGAGCACAATGAGCAGTTCTTC.

V and J are TRBV14 and TRBJ1-4, with D possibly TRBD1 on 6 matching bases. The ends were cut back, 6 bases at V and 10 bases at J, with 15 bases in the middle. Germline CDR1 and CDR2: SGHDN and FVKESK. The CDR3 is 13 residues long. CDR3 region: CASSGNRVGKLFF. Written as DNA, the CDR3 is TGTGCCAGCAGTGGTAACAGGGTAGGAAAACTGTTTTTT.

This sequence joins TRBV6-1 and TRBJ2-2; D ambiguous. The CDR3 covers 14 residues. Trimming took off 5 bases at V and 1 base at J, with 8 bases between the two ends. The germline V gene encodes CDR1 MNHNS and CDR2 SASEGT. This chain's CDR3 is CASSKPKNTGELFF. CDR3 nucleotides: TGTGCCAGCAGTAAACCGAAGAACACCGGGGAGCTGTTTTTT.